The 2 T cell receptor beta chains below come from one sample, sequenced in a study of cytomegalovirus exposure and HLA in healthy donors. Primers: 60 Vbeta forward and 13 Jbeta reverse. Produced via immunoSEQ multiplex PCR; TCRdb's table is partial and in-frame only. The data contain some 150,000 clones, 65% to 75% of them singletons. The source material was PBMCs. These receptors were taken from a man aged 60-69 years in good health and CMV-seronegative.

The V and J genes are TRBV6-1 and TRBJ1-5; tentatively, D is TRBD1 (5 bases). Germline CDR1 and CDR2: MNHNS and SASEGT. CDR3 length: 13 residues. Between the trimmed V and J ends, which lost 3 bases and 9 bases, there was a span of 12 bases. This chain's CDR3 is CASSEDISLPQHF. The CDR3 region has the DNA TGTGCCAGCAGTGAGGACATTTCCTTGCCCCAGCATTTT.

V usage is TRBV19 and J usage is TRBJ2-7; D may be TRBD1 (6 bases). In germline, CDR1 is LNHDA, CDR2 SQIVND (reference sequence). The CDR3 spans 14 residues. The V end lost 4 bases, the J end lost 9 bases, and 19 bases lay between the germline ends. CDR3 protein: CASSKGGAPKGQYF. CDR3 nucleotide sequence: TGTGCCAGTAGTAAAGGGGGAGCGCCCAAGGGGCAGTACTTC.